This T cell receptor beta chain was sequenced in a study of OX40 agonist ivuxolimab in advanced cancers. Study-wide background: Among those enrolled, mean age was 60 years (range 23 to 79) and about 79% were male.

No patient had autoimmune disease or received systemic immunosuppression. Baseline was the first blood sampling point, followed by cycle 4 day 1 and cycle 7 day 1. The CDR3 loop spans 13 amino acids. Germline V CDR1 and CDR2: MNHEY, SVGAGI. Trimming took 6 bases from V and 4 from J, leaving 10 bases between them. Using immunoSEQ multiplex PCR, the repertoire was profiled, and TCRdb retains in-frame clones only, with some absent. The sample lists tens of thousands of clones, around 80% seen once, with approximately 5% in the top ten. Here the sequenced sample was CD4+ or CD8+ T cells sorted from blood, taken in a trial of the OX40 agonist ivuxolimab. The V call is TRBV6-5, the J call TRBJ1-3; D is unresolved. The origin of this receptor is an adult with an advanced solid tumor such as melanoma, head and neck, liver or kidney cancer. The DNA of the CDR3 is TGTGCCAGCAGCGGGGTCTCGGGAAACACCATATATTTT. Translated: CASSGVSGNTIYF.